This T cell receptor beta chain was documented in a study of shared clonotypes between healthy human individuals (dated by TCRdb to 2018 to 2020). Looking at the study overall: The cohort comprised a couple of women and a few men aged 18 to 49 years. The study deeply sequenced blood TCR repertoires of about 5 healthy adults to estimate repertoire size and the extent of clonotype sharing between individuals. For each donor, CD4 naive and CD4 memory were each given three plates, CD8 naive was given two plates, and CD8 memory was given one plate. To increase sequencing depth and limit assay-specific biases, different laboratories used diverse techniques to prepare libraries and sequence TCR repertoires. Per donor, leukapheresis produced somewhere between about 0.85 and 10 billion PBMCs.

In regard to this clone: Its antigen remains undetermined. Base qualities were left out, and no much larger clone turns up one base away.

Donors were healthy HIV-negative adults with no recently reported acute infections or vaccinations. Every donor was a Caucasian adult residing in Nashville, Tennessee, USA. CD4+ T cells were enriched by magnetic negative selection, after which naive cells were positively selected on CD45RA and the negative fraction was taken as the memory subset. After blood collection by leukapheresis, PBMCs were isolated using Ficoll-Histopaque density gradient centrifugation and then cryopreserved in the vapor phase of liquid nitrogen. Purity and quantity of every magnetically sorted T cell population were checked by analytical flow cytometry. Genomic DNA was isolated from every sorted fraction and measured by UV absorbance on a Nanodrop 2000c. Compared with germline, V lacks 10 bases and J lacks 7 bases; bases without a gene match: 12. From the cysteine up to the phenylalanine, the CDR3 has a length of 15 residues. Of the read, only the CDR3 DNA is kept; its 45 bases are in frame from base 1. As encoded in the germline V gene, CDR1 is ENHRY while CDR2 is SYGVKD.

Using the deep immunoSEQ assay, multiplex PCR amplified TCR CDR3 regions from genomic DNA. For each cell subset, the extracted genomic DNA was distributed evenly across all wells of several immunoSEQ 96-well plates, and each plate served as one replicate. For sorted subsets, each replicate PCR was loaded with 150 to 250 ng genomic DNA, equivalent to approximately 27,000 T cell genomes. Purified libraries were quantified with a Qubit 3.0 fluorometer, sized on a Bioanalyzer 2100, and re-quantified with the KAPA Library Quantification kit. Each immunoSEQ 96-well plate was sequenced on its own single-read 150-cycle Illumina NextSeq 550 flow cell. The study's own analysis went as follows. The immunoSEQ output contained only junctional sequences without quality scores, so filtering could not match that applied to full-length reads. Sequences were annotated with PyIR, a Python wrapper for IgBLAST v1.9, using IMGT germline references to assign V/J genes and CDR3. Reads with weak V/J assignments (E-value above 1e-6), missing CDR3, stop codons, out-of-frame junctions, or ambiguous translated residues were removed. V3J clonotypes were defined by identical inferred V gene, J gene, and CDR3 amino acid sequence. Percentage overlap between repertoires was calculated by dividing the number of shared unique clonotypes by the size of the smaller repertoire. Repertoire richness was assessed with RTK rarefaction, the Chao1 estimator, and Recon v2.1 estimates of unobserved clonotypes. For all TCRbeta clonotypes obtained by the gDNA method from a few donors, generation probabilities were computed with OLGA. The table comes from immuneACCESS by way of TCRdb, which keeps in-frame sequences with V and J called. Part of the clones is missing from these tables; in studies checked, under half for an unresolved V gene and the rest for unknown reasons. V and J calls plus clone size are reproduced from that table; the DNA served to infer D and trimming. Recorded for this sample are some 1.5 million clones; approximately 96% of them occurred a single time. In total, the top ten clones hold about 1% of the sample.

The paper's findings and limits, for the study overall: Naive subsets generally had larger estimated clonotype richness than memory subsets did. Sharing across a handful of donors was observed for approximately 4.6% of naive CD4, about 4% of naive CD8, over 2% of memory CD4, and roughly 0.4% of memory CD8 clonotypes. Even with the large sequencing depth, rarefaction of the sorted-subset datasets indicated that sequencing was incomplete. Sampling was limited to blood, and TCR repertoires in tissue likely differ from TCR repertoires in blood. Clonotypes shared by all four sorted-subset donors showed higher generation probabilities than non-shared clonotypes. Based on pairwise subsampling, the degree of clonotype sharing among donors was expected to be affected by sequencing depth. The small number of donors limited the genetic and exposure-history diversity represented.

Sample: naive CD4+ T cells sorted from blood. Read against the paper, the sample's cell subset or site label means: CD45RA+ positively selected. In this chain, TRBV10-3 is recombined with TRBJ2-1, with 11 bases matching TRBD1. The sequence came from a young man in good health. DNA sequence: TGTGCCACCGGACAGGGGGCTAATAATGGGAATGAGCAGTTCTTC. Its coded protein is CATGQGANNGNEQFF.